Following are 13 T cell receptor beta chains from one sample sequenced in a study of blood T cell repertoires in COVID-19. Assay used: immunoSEQ multiplex PCR; TCRdb lists only in-frame clones, some missing. The sample contains approximately 36,000 clones, over 80% of which appear only once. Sample: peripheral blood. The receptors were gathered from a man in his fifties with active COVID-19.

The gene calls are TRBV2 and TRBJ2-1; TRBD2 aligns across 7 bases. J lost 3 bases, V lost 3 bases, and 5 bases had no gene match. The germline gives CDR1 SNHLY, CDR2 FYNNEI. The length of the CDR3 is 15 residues. CDR3 loop: CASSDVLAVYNEQFF. In nucleotides, the CDR3 is TGTGCCAGCAGTGACGTCCTAGCGGTCTACAATGAGCAGTTCTTC.

This clone was recorded once. The V call is TRBV4-2, the J call TRBJ2-7; perhaps TRBD2 as D (7 bases). Germline CDR1 reads LGHNA; CDR2 reads YNFKEQ. Trimming took off 4 bases at V and 6 bases at J, with 19 bases between the two ends. The CDR3 is made up of 15 amino acids. The CDR3 region has the DNA TGTGCCAGCAGCCGCTATTTAGGGGGGGCGGGCGAGCAGTACTTC. Its translation: CASSRYLGGAGEQYF.

The chain employs TRBV6-6 and TRBJ1-1; a weak D match, TRBD1 (5 bases). The CDR3 sequence is 17 residues long. The germline V and J ends were trimmed by 5 bases and 0 bases, with 19 bases remaining between them. CDR1 is MNHNY and CDR2 is SVGAGI in the germline V gene (reference sequence). CDR3 nucleotide sequence: TGTGCCAGCAGTCAGGGCCGGGGTTGGGGTATGAACACTGAAGCTTTCTTT. It is translated as CASSQGRGWGMNTEAFF.

The chain carries TRBV29-1 and TRBJ2-7; D gene ambiguous. V was trimmed by 5 bases and J by 2 bases, leaving 10 bases between them. There are 12 residues in the CDR3. Per the germline V gene, CDR1 is SQVTM and CDR2 is ANQGSEA. DNA of the CDR3: TGCAGCGTTCTGGGCAGGACCTACGAGCAGTACTTC. It specifies CSVLGRTYEQYF.

The V gene is TRBV7-9, the J gene TRBJ2-2, with D unclear. V was pared by 1 base and J by 6 bases, with 6 bases between. The V gene's germline CDR1 is SEHNR and CDR2 FQNEAQ (reference sequence). This CDR3 contains 13 residues. CDR3 coding DNA: TGTGCCAGCAGCTTAGATTCAGCCGGGGAGCTGTTTTTT. Translated: CASSLDSAGELFF.

The chain carries TRBV4-1 and TRBJ2-3; TRBD2 matches at 13 bases. The CDR3 contains 17 residues. The germline gives CDR1 MGHRA, CDR2 YSYEKL. Unmatched junction bases numbered 9, after V lost 3 bases and J lost 6 bases. CDR3 sequence reads: CASSQGTSGARRDTQYF. The DNA of the CDR3 is TGCGCCAGCAGCCAGGGGACTAGCGGGGCCCGTAGGGATACGCAGTATTTT.

This clone was detected only a few times. V gene TRBV15 combines with J gene TRBJ1-5; D might be TRBD1 (5 bases). From germline, CDR1 is LNHNV and CDR2 YYDKDF (reference sequence). The CDR3 spans 14 residues. Trimming shortened V by 0 bases and J by 6 bases, and 9 bases separated the two germline ends. CDR3 in DNA: TGTGCCACCAGCAGAGACAGGGAGGGTCAGCCCCAGCATTTT. Its protein is CATSRDREGQPQHF. Full variable domain (remainder filled in from reference TRBV15 and TRBJ1-5): DAMVIQNPRYQVTQFGKPVTLSCSQTLNHNVMYWYQQKSSQAPKLLFHYYDKDFNNEADTPDNFQSRRPNTSFCFLDIRSPGLGDTAMYLCATSRDREGQPQHFGDGTRLSIL.

V usage is TRBV28 and J usage is TRBJ2-2; no firm D call. The ends were cut back, 6 bases at V and 3 bases at J, with 11 bases in the middle. The CDR3 sequence is 14 residues long. The germline V gene has CDR1 MDHEN and CDR2 SYDVKM. The CDR3 region has the DNA TGTGCCAGCAGGCCACCAGTCGACACCGGGGAGCTGTTTTTT. It codes for CASRPPVDTGELFF.

The J gene is TRBJ2-3, the V gene TRBV10-2; D not resolved. V was clipped by 7 bases and J by 3 bases, with 8 bases between them. Germline V gene sequence: CDR1 WSHSY, CDR2 SAAADI. CDR3 size: 12 residues. In nucleotides, the CDR3 is TGCGCCAGCACCCCCGGGACAGATACGCAGTATTTT. Translation gives CASTPGTDTQYF.

This chain connects TRBV10-2 to TRBJ2-2, with 12 nucleotides matching TRBD2. Germline V CDR1 and CDR2: WSHSY, SAAADI. V was pared by 6 bases and J by 6 bases, with 8 bases of the junction left unmatched. This CDR3 is built from 16 residues. CDR3 sequence: CASRGSSGGAPGELFF. CDR3 sequence (DNA): TGCGCCAGCAGGGGGTCTAGCGGGGGGGCCCCCGGGGAGCTGTTTTTT.

The chain is built from TRBV19 and TRBJ1-2; TRBD1 matches 7 bases. In germline, CDR1 is LNHDA, CDR2 SQIVND (reference sequence). The CDR3 runs to 14 residues. Trimming cost V 8 bases and J 4 bases; bases outside gene matches: 10. The CDR3 nucleotides read TGTGCCAGTTCTTCAGGGGGTTCCTCCTATGGCTACACCTTC. Translated: CASSSGGSSYGYTF. Full variable domain (outside the CDR3, taken from reference TRBV19 and TRBJ1-2): DGGITQSPKYLFRKEGQNVTLSCEQNLNHDAMYWYRQDPGQGLRLIYYSQIVNDFQKGDIAEGYSVSREKKESFPLTVTSAQKNPTAFYLCASSSGGSSYGYTFGSGTRLTVV.

CDR3 amino acids: CASSGRSGTVNTEAFF. The DNA for the CDR3 is TGTGCCAGCAGCGGGAGGTCCGGGACAGTGAACACTGAAGCTTTCTTT. The chain couples TRBV5-4 to TRBJ1-1, with 7 bases lining up with TRBD1. Germline CDR1 and CDR2: SGHNT and YYREEE (reference sequence). V lost 4 bases to trimming and J lost 0 bases; unmatched junction nucleotides: 9. This CDR3 contains 16 residues.

The gene calls are TRBV19 and TRBJ1-4, with a possible D match to TRBD1 (6 bases). Between the trimmed V and J ends, which lost 7 bases and 8 bases, there was a span of 23 bases. Per germline, CDR1 LNHDA and CDR2 SQIVND (reference sequence). This CDR3 spans 16 amino acids. This CDR3 reads CASTNTRGGDGEKLFF. CDR3 in DNA: TGTGCCAGTACCAACACCCGAGGGGGGGACGGAGAAAAACTGTTTTTT.